The 3 T cell receptor beta chains given below trace back to one sample, sequenced in a study of identifying expanded T cells in peripheral blood. Sequenced by immunoSEQ multiplex PCR; TCRdb stores in-frame clones only, minus some. This table holds 45,000 to 75,000 clones, over 75% found once. The sample comprised blood. These receptors came from a person aged 18 to 70 in good health.

This chain connects TRBV9 to TRBJ2-2; D might be TRBD1 (6 bases). This CDR3 region has 16 residues. V was pared by 4 bases and J by 0 bases, with 13 bases between. Germline lookup yields CDR1 SGDLS and CDR2 YYNGEE. Here the CDR3 reads CASSTRDKTNTGELFF. For the CDR3, the DNA is TGTGCCAGCAGCACCCGGGACAAGACGAACACCGGGGAGCTGTTTTTT.

This chain joins TRBV19 and TRBJ1-2, with D possibly matching TRBD1 (6 bases). The germline V gene has CDR1 LNHDA and CDR2 SQIVND (reference sequence). Trimming pared 3 bases from V and 4 bases from J, leaving 18 bases between. This CDR3 is 16 amino acids long. The CDR3 DNA sequence: TGTGCCAGTAGTATCAGTCTGGACAGCGGGTCCTATGGCTACACCTTC. This sequence encodes CASSISLDSGSYGYTF.

The chain recombines TRBV28 with TRBJ2-1; 7 bases align to TRBD2. The CDR3 consists of 16 residues. The trim removed 2 bases at V and 9 bases at J, leaving 13 bases unmatched. In germline, CDR1 is MDHEN, CDR2 SYDVKM. This CDR3 is CASSLESGRLRGEQFF. In DNA, the CDR3 is TGTGCCAGCAGTTTAGAATCCGGGAGGCTCCGTGGTGAGCAGTTCTTC.